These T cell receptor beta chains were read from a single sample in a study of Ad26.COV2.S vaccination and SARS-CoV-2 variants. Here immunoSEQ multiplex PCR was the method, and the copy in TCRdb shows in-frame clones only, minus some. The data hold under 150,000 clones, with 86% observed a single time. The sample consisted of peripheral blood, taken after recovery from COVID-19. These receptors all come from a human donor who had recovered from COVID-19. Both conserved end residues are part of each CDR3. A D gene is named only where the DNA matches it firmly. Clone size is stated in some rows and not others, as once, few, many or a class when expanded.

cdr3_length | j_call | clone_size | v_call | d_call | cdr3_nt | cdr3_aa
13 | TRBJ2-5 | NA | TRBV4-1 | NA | TGCGCCAGCAGCTCCGTTGGGCCACAGTCCCAGTACTTC | CASSSVGPQSQYF
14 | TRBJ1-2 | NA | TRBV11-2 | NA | TGTGCCAGCAGCTTAGTGGGGGGGCTGGGTGGCTACACCTTC | CASSLVGGLGGYTF
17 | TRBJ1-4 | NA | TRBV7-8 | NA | TGTGCCAGCAGCTTTGGCCTAGTCGGGGCAACTAATGAAAAACTGTTTTTT | CASSFGLVGATNEKLFF
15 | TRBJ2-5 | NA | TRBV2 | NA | TGTGCCAGCAGGGGGAATGGGGGGCCTCAAGAGACCCAGTACTTC | CASRGNGGPQETQYF
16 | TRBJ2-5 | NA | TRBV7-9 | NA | TGTGCCAGCAGCCCTCATCCCCTAACAAGGGGAGAAACCCAGTACTTC | CASSPHPLTRGETQYF
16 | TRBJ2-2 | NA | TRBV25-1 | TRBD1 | TGTGCCAGCAGTGAATCCAGGGGGCCGGTCACCGGGGAGCTGTTTTTT | CASSESRGPVTGELFF
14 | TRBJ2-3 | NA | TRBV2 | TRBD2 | TGTGCCAGCAGCATAGCGGGCCCCACAGATACGCAGTATTTT | CASSIAGPTDTQYF
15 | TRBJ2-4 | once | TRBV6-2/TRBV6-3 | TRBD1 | TGTGCCAGCAGTCCCAGGGGGCAGGCCAAAAACATTCAGTACTTC | CASSPRGQAKNIQYF
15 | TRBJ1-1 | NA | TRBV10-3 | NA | TGTGCCATCAGTGCACGACAGGATCTACGCCCCGAAGCTTTCTTT | CAISARQDLRPEAFF
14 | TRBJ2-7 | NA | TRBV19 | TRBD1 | TGTGCCCATCCGACAGGGGGGCCGTCCTACGAGCAGTACTTC | CAHPTGGPSYEQYF
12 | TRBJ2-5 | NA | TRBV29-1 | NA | TGCAGCGTTGAGGGCAGGGCTGAGACCCAGTACTTC | CSVEGRAETQYF
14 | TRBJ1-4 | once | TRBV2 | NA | TGTGCCAGCTTACCCGATTTTGCTAATGAAAAACTGTTTTTT | CASLPDFANEKLFF
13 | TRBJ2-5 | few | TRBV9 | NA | TGTGCCAGCAGCGTCCCGGCGGGTGAGACCCAGTACTTC | CASSVPAGETQYF
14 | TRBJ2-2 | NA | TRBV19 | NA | TGTGCCAGTAGTATAAACAGGGAAGTCGGGGAGCTGTTTTTT | CASSINREVGELFF
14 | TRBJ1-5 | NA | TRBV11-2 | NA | TGTGCCAGCAGCTTAGGATTGGGTGTTCAGCCCCAGCATTTT | CASSLGLGVQPQHF
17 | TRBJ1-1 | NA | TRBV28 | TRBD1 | TGTGCCAGCAGTTATCCCGACCTCGGACAGGGGGGGACTGAAGCTTTCTTT | CASSYPDLGQGGTEAFF
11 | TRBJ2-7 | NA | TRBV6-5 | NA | TGTGCCAGCAGTACCCGGACCGAGCAGTACTTC | CASSTRTEQYF
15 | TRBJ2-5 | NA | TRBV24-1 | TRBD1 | TGTGCCACCAGTGACCCCGGGACAGGGGGAGAGACCCAGTACTTC | CATSDPGTGGETQYF
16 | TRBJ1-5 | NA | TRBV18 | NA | TGTGCCAGCTCCGCTATGGGTTTCAATAGCAATCAGCCCCAGCATTTT | CASSAMGFNSNQPQHF
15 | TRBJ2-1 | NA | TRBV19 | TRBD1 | TGTGCCAGTAGTACGACAGGGTACTCCTACAATGAGCAGTTCTTC | CASSTTGYSYNEQFF
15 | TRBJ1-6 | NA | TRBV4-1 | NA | TGCGCCAGCAGCCAAGTGTCTGGTGGGGATTCACCCCTCCACTTT | CASSQVSGGDSPLHF
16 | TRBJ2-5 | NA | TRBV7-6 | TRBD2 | TGTGCCAGCAGCTTGGTGGGGCGGGGGGTCAAAGAGACCCAGTACTTC | CASSLVGRGVKETQYF
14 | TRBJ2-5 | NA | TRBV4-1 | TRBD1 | TGCGCCAGCAGCCAAGAGGACAGGGCGGAGACCCAGTACTTC | CASSQEDRAETQYF
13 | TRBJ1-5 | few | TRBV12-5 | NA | TGTGCTAGCCCTACAGGTAATAGACAGCCCCAGCATTTT | CASPTGNRQPQHF
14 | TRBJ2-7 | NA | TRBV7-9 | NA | TGTGCCAGCAGCCTACCGGGAATTCGGACCGAGCAGTACTTC | CASSLPGIRTEQYF
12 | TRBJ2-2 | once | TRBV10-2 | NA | TGCGCCAGCAGCACCCGGACCGGGGAGCTGTTTTTT | CASSTRTGELFF
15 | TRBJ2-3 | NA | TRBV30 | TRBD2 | TGTGCCTGGTCTAGGTGGGGGGGAATTTCAGATACGCAGTATTTT | CAWSRWGGISDTQYF
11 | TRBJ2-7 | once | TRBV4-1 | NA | TGCGCCAGCAGTAGAGGGGACGAGCAGTACTTC | CASSRGDEQYF
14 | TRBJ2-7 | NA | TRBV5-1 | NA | TGCGCCAGCAGCCCGGATCAGCCCCCCTACGAGCAGTACTTC | CASSPDQPPYEQYF
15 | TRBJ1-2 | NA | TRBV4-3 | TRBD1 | TGCGCCAGCAGCCAGTACAGGGGTGGGGACTATGGCTACACCTTC | CASSQYRGGDYGYTF
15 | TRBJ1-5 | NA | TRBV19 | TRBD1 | TGTGCCACCCATAAGGGACAGGTGGGCAATCAGCCCCAGCATTTT | CATHKGQVGNQPQHF
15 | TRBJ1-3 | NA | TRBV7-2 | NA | TGTGCCAGCAGCTTAAGTGTTCTTGCTGGAAACACCATATATTTT | CASSLSVLAGNTIYF
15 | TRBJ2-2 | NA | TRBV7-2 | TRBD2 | TGTGCCAGCAGTCCCCGGGGGGAGAACACCGGGGAGCTGTTTTTT | CASSPRGENTGELFF
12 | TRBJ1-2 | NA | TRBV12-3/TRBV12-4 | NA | TGTGCCAGCAGCCCTTGGGGGCAAGGCTACACCTTC | CASSPWGQGYTF
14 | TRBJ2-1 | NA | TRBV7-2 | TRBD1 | TGTGCCAGCAGCCCCGGACAGGGCCACAATGAGCAGTTCTTC | CASSPGQGHNEQFF
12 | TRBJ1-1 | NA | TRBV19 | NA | TGTGCCAGTAGTCCAGGGATGACTGAAGCCTTCTTT | CASSPGMTEAFF
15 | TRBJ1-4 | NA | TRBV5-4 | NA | TGTGCCAGCAGCTTGGATAGAACCTCGGGCGAAAAACTGTTTTTT | CASSLDRTSGEKLFF
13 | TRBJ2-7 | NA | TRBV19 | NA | TGTGCCAGTAGTGCAACAGTTTCCTACGAGCAGTACTTC | CASSATVSYEQYF
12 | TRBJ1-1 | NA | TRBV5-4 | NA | TGTGCCAGCAGCTTGGAGACCCTTAGTCCTTTCTTT | CASSLETLSPFF
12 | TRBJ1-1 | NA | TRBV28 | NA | TGTGCCAGCAGTTTCAGGGACACTGAAGCTTTCTTT | CASSFRDTEAFF
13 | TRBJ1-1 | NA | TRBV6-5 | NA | TGTGCCAGCAGACCGACTATGAACACTGAAGCTTTCTTT | CASRPTMNTEAFF
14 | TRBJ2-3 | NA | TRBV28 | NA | TGTGCCAGCGGCCCCGCGAGGTATGGAAATACGCAGTATTTT | CASGPARYGNTQYF
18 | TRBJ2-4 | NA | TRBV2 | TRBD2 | TGTGCCAGCAGTGAAGGGCTAGCGGGGGTAAAAGCCAAAAACATTCAGTACTTC | CASSEGLAGVKAKNIQYF
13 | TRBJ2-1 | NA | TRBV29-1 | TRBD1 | TGCAGCGTTGACCGACAGGGGGACAATGAGCAGTTCTTC | CSVDRQGDNEQFF
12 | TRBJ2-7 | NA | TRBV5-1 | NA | TGCGCCAGCAGCTTGGAGGGCGCCGAGCAGTACTTC | CASSLEGAEQYF